A selection of T cell receptor beta chains follows, all from one sample in a study of early T cells in non-severe SARS-CoV-2 infection. TCRdb re-called the 5' RACE reads through MiXCR, storing one row per CDR3 protein. The sample lists roughly 58,000 distinct CDR3 sequences; 11% were seen once. Sequencing was performed on whole blood. Source of these receptors: an adult who was a healthcare worker with PCR-confirmed SARS-CoV-2 infection or an uninfected control (not recorded which). The CDR3 runs from the conserved cysteine through the conserved F or W. D genes are given only for firm matches. The size field is filled for only some rows; it gives once, few, many or a size class.

abundance,j_gene,v_gene,d_gene,CDR3aa,CDR3nt
few,TRBJ1-1,TRBV28,NA,CATKGLGTEAFF,TGTGCCACCAAGGGTCTGGGGACAGAAGCTTTCTTT
few,TRBJ1-5,TRBV12-3/TRBV12-4,NA,CASRQGSEPQHF,TGTGCCAGCAGGCAGGGGAGTGAGCCCCAGCATTTT
few,TRBJ1-4,TRBV18,NA,CASSKTRDAELFF,TGTGCCAGCTCAAAAACCAGGGATGCGGAACTGTTTTTT
many,TRBJ2-3,TRBV7-8,NA,CASSPEGRGDTQYF,TGTGCCAGCAGCCCGGAGGGCCGTGGGGATACGCAGTATTTT
NA,TRBJ2-7,TRBV4-1,TRBD1,CASSAGTGILYEQYF,TGCGCCAGCAGCGCCGGGACAGGGATTCTCTACGAGCAGTACTTC
NA,TRBJ2-3,TRBV5-1,TRBD2,CASSRSPASSGRAVWTDTQYF,TGCGCCAGCAGCCGGTCCCCCGCCTCTAGCGGGAGGGCCGTGTGGACAGATACGCAGTATTTT
NA,TRBJ1-5,TRBV3-1,NA,CASSHPGTKGSNQPQHF,TGTGCCAGCAGCCACCCTGGGACAAAGGGAAGCAATCAGCCCCAGCATTTT
NA,TRBJ2-7,TRBV6-5,NA,CAGGRSSYEQYF,TGTGCCGGTGGAAGGAGCTCCTACGAGCAGTACTTC
few,TRBJ2-5,TRBV11-2,NA,CASSLDNSVETQYF,TGTGCCAGCAGCTTAGATAACAGCGTCGAGACCCAGTACTTC
few,TRBJ2-7,TRBV20-1,NA,CSATEGLRLYEQYF,TGCAGTGCCACGGAGGGACTCCGTCTTTACGAGCAGTACTTC
few,TRBJ2-1,TRBV20-1,NA,CSAGPYYRNEQFF,TGCAGTGCCGGACCTTACTATCGGAATGAGCAGTTCTTC
many,TRBJ1-1,TRBV11-2,TRBD1,CASSLVLDRVNTEAFF,TGTGCCAGCAGCTTAGTCCTGGACAGGGTGAACACTGAAGCTTTCTTT
few,TRBJ2-3,TRBV5-4,TRBD2,CASSLAGGRTDTQYF,TGTGCCAGCAGCTTAGCGGGGGGCCGCACAGATACGCAGTATTTT
NA,TRBJ2-3,TRBV10-1,NA,CASSEEGVRTDTQYF,TGCGCCAGCAGTGAGGAGGGGGTCCGCACAGATACGCAGTATTTT
many,TRBJ2-1,TRBV7-9,NA,CASSFGDRGSYNEQFF,TGTGCCAGCAGCTTTGGGGACCGCGGGTCCTACAATGAGCAGTTCTTC
NA,TRBJ2-1,TRBV11-3,TRBD1,CASSLGGTGLKNEQFF,TGTGCCAGCAGCTTAGGAGGGACAGGGCTGAAAAATGAGCAGTTCTTC
few,TRBJ2-7,TRBV15,NA,CATSRGVLYEQYF,TGTGCCACCAGCAGGGGGGTGTTATACGAGCAGTACTTC
NA,TRBJ2-1,TRBV28,NA,CASRDGTTYNEQFF,TGTGCCAGCAGGGACGGGACAACTTACAATGAGCAGTTCTTC
NA,TRBJ2-1,TRBV7-9,TRBD2,CASSPRNGREQFF,TGTGCCAGCAGCCCAAGAAACGGGAGGGAGCAGTTCTTC
few,TRBJ2-5,TRBV10-3,TRBD2,CATGARLAGRGAETQYF,TGTGCCACCGGCGCGAGACTAGCGGGTCGGGGAGCGGAGACCCAGTACTTC
few,TRBJ2-5,TRBV6-5,NA,CASSYLQTQETQYF,TGTGCCAGCAGTTACCTCCAGACCCAAGAGACCCAGTACTTC
many,TRBJ2-3,TRBV7-8,NA,CASSLAPYGTQYF,TGTGCCAGCAGCTTAGCCCCCTATGGCACGCAGTATTTT
few,TRBJ2-7,TRBV29-1,NA,CSVEDGPGHLYEQYF,TGCAGCGTTGAAGATGGGCCGGGACACCTCTACGAGCAGTACTTC
few,TRBJ2-7,TRBV6-5,NA,CASISGTSYEQYF,TGTGCCAGCATTAGCGGAACCTCCTACGAGCAGTACTTC
NA,TRBJ1-5,TRBV19,NA,CASSMSPRAGDQPQHF,TGTGCCAGTAGTATGAGCCCCAGGGCAGGGGATCAGCCCCAGCATTTT
many,TRBJ1-3,TRBV5-8,NA,CASSLEGSHSGNTIYF,TGTGCCAGCAGCTTGGAGGGCAGCCACTCTGGAAACACCATATATTTT
NA,TRBJ1-2,TRBV27,NA,CATVRGALDGYTF,TGTGCCACAGTGCGGGGGGCTTTGGATGGCTACACCTTC
NA,TRBJ2-2,TRBV7-8,NA,CASSFPLQGVGDTGELFF,TGTGCCAGCAGCTTCCCCCTACAGGGAGTTGGGGACACCGGGGAGCTGTTTTTT
NA,TRBJ2-7,TRBV6-5,TRBD1,CASSLTGGKYEQYF,TGTGCCAGCAGCTTGACAGGGGGCAAGTACGAGCAGTACTTC
NA,TRBJ1-1,TRBV6-6,NA,CASSYGDAAEAFF,TGTGCCAGCAGTTACGGGGATGCCGCTGAAGCTTTCTTT
many,TRBJ2-1,TRBV20-1,TRBD2,CSAMQGTSGNNEQFF,TGCAGTGCTATGCAGGGGACTAGCGGAAACAATGAGCAGTTCTTC
many,TRBJ2-1,TRBV30,NA,CAWSVPKRRVGEQFF,TGTGCCTGGAGTGTACCAAAGCGGCGGGTAGGTGAGCAGTTCTTC
NA,TRBJ1-1,TRBV5-1,NA,CASSLYASGTEAFF,TGCGCCAGCAGCTTGTATGCCAGTGGGACTGAAGCTTTCTTT
NA,TRBJ2-3,TRBV5-1,NA,CASSLGRTTDTQYF,TGCGCCAGCAGCTTGGGCAGGACCACAGATACGCAGTATTTT
few,TRBJ2-1,TRBV24-1,TRBD2,CATSDGLGVGRLNEQFF,TGTGCCACCAGTGATGGACTAGGGGTTGGGAGGCTGAATGAGCAGTTCTTC
few,TRBJ1-4,TRBV20-1,TRBD1,CSARRQGASRNEKLFF,TGCAGTGCTAGGAGACAGGGGGCGTCTCGGAATGAAAAACTGTTTTTT
NA,TRBJ2-4,TRBV7-2,TRBD1,CASTQDRVGKNIQYF,TGTGCCAGCACCCAGGACAGGGTGGGCAAAAACATTCAGTACTTC
many,TRBJ2-2,TRBV7-6,TRBD2,CASSLRTSGPTGELFF,TGTGCCAGCAGCCTGAGGACTAGCGGGCCCACCGGGGAGCTGTTTTTT
few,TRBJ2-1,TRBV5-1,NA,CASSFQGQNNEQFF,TGCGCCAGCAGCTTCCAGGGTCAAAACAATGAGCAGTTCTTC